The 16 T cell receptor beta chains presented below share a single source sample, sequenced in a study of T cells after yellow fever vaccination. TCRdb ran MiXCR on the 5' RACE reads and lists one entry per CDR3 protein. The sample lists roughly 110,000 distinct CDR3 sequences, approximately 8.4% occurring once. The sample was CD8+ T cells sorted from PBMCs, taken 45 days after the yellow fever booster vaccination. These receptors came from a man aged 30 to 39 who received the YFV17D yellow fever vaccine.

In this sample, this clonotype turned up many times. J is TRBJ2-7 and V is TRBV5-5; D may be TRBD2 (6 bases). The CDR3 is 13 residues long. Germline CDR1 and CDR2: SGHKS and YYEKEE (reference sequence). V was trimmed by 2 bases and J by 6 bases, leaving 12 bases between them. The CDR3 region is CASSFGLTPEQYF. The CDR3 DNA is TGTGCCAGCAGCTTCGGACTAACCCCCGAGCAGTACTTC.

V and J are TRBV4-3 and TRBJ2-5, with D perhaps TRBD2 (6 bases). Trimming removed 4 bases from V and 4 bases from J, with 16 bases in between. The CDR3 sequence is 15 residues long. Germline loops: CDR1 LGHNA, CDR2 YSLEER. The CDR3 protein is CASSPGSGGGETQYF. The CDR3 bases are TGCGCCAGCAGCCCCGGGTCCGGGGGAGGAGAGACCCAGTACTTC.

This clonotype was detected many times. The chain has TRBV7-7 and TRBJ2-7, with D hard to call. The CDR3 spans 16 residues. In germline, CDR1 is SSHAT, CDR2 FNYEAQ (reference sequence). Trimming took 5 bases from V and 1 from J, leaving 18 bases between them. CDR3: CASSPGVTRASYEQYF. Written as DNA, the CDR3 is TGTGCCAGCAGCCCCGGAGTAACCCGGGCATCCTACGAGCAGTACTTC. Using reference TRBV7-7 and TRBJ2-7 for the parts outside the CDR3, the full variable domain is GAGVSQSPRYKVTKRGQDVTLRCDPISSHATLYWYQQALGQGPEFLTYFNYEAQPDKSGLPSDRFSAERPEGSISTLTIQRTEQRDSAMYRCASSPGVTRASYEQYFGPGTRLTVT.

V usage is TRBV23-1 and J usage is TRBJ2-1, with 11 bases identical to TRBD2. TRBV23-1 is designated an ORF whose function remains uncertain. Trimming removed 8 bases from V and 0 bases from J; junction bases left unmatched: 3. This CDR3 region has 15 residues. The CDR3 region is CASRSGRASYNEQFF. Here the CDR3 DNA reads TGCGCCAGCCGTAGCGGGAGGGCCTCCTACAATGAGCAGTTCTTC.

A remark on this clonotype: Mismatch with germline at one junction end may stem from a read error. The V and J genes are TRBV12-3 or TRBV12-4 and TRBJ2-5; 8 bases agree with TRBD2. The CDR3 length is 18 residues. Written as DNA, the CDR3 is TGTGCCCGCAGTCCTGGACCTGATAGAGTCCCTAGCGGGGAGACCCAGTACTTC. Amino acids: CARSPGPDRVPSGETQYF.

This clonotype was seen repeatedly, ten times or more. This rearrangement joins TRBV27 to TRBJ2-1; D unresolved. Trimming took 5 bases from V and 3 from J, leaving 23 bases between them. The CDR3 loop spans 18 amino acids. Per the germline V gene, CDR1 is MNHEY and CDR2 is SMNVEV (reference sequence). CDR3 amino acids: CASSLICPAADCYNEQFF. The CDR3 nucleotides read TGTGCCAGCAGTCTAATCTGCCCCGCCGCGGATTGCTACAATGAGCAGTTCTTC.

This clonotype came up many times. This chain joins TRBV7-8 and TRBJ1-4; D remains unclear. Trimming took 6 bases from V and 0 from J, leaving 8 bases between them. The length of the CDR3 is 14 residues. The germline gives CDR1 SGHVS, CDR2 FQNEAQ. The CDR3 DNA sequence: TGTGCCAGCAGTCCCCCCACAACTAATGAAAAACTGTTTTTT. Amino acid sequence: CASSPPTTNEKLFF.

The table lists this clonotype with many counts. The chain uses TRBV29-1 and TRBJ2-3; D may be TRBD1 (5 bases). The CDR3 runs 16 residues. Germline lookup yields CDR1 SQVTM and CDR2 ANQGSEA. V was shortened by 0 bases and J by 0 bases, with 13 bases between the two germline ends. CDR3 DNA: TGCAGCGTTGAAGATCATCTGGACAAAAGCACAGATACGCAGTATTTT. Residues: CSVEDHLDKSTDTQYF.

This clonotype appeared many times. The V and J genes are TRBV5-1 and TRBJ1-4; D unclear. Trimming removed 3 bases at V and 7 bases at J, with 13 bases between. CDR3 length: 14 amino acids. CDR1 is SGHRS, CDR2 YFSETQ, per germline. This CDR3 reads CASSSSAAGEKLFF. The DNA of the CDR3 is TGCGCCAGCAGCTCGAGTGCGGCCGGTGAAAAACTGTTTTTT. The full variable domain, with the rest looked up from reference TRBV5-1 and TRBJ1-4, is KAGVTQTPRYLIKTRGQQVTLSCSPISGHRSVSWYQQTPGQGLQFLFEYFSETQRNKGNFPGRFSGRQFSNSRSEMNVSTLELGDSALYLCASSSSAAGEKLFFGSGTQLSVL.

The gene calls are TRBV4-3 and TRBJ2-2; the D gene is possibly TRBD1 (5 bases). V was cut by 0 bases and J by 1 base, with 15 bases left in between. Germline V CDR1 and CDR2: LGHNA, YSLEER. The CDR3 sequence is 18 residues long. The CDR3: CASSQDPETGRNTGELFF. CDR3 nucleotides: TGCGCCAGCAGCCAAGATCCCGAAACAGGCAGGAACACCGGGGAGCTGTTTTTT.

The table lists this clonotype with many counts. DNA for the CDR3: TGTGCCAGCAGCCCCCGGGCCGGGGCCGTGGACTACGAGCAGTACTTC. Translating gives CASSPRAGAVDYEQYF. The chain employs TRBV9 and TRBJ2-7; D is possibly TRBD1 or TRBD2 (5 bases each). This CDR3 region has 16 residues. The germline gives CDR1 SGDLS, CDR2 YYNGEE. Between the trimmed V and J ends, which lost 4 bases and 3 bases, there was a span of 20 bases.

This clonotype was seen many times. The chain joins TRBV5-1 to TRBJ2-1; no clear D. CDR1 and CDR2 (germline): SGHRS, YFSETQ. CDR3 length: 13 residues. V lost 0 bases to trimming and J lost 6 bases, with 7 bases between them. The CDR3 protein is CASSLVQSNEQFF. CDR3 nucleotides: TGCGCCAGCAGCTTGGTTCAAAGCAATGAGCAGTTCTTC.

This clonotype was detected many times. The V gene is TRBV7-6, the J gene TRBJ2-2, with TRBD2 matching over 7 bases. Unmatched junction bases numbered 10, after V lost 4 bases and J lost 2 bases. CDR1 is SGHVS and CDR2 is FNYEAQ in the germline V gene. The CDR3 spans 17 residues. The CDR3 DNA sequence: TGTGCCAGCAGCTCTCCTCCCGGGACTAAAAACACCGGGGAGCTGTTTTTT. It encodes CASSSPPGTKNTGELFF.

This clonotype has ten or more counts. The chain recombines TRBV18 with TRBJ1-2, with 8 bases identical to TRBD1. V lost 6 bases and J lost 2; bases outside the gene matches: 8. CDR3 length equals 15 residues. Germline V gene data show CDR1 as KGHSH and CDR2 as LQKENI. DNA of the CDR3: TGTGCCAGCTCTCCCGGACAGGGTTCAAACTATGGCTACACCTTC. It codes for CASSPGQGSNYGYTF.

The chain uses TRBV12-3 or TRBV12-4 and TRBJ1-1; D is perhaps TRBD1 (5 bases). Trimming cost V 1 base and J 5 bases, with 11 bases left between them. The CDR3 covers 14 residues. The CDR3 is CASSLGGWNTEAFF. For the CDR3, the DNA is TGTGCCAGCAGTTTAGGGGGCTGGAATACTGAAGCTTTCTTT.

The chain joins TRBV30 to TRBJ2-7; tentative D call: TRBD2 (6 bases). V was cut by 8 bases and J by 7 bases, with 18 bases left in between. This CDR3 is 12 amino acids long. CDR1 and CDR2 from the germline V gene are GTSNPN and SVGIG (reference sequence). CDR3 residues: CAGTGLLGEQYF. In nucleotides, the CDR3 is TGTGCCGGGACGGGACTCCTTGGGGAGCAGTACTTC.